This T cell receptor (beta chain) stems from a study of sequential checkpoint blockade in melanoma. Across the study: Patients were randomized 1:1 to nivolumab-then-ipilimumab or ipilimumab-then-nivolumab first-line.

TCRdb's table, derived via immunoSEQ multiplex PCR, lists solely in-frame clones and lacks some. The table has under 9,000 clones, under 80% seen once. The CDR3 covers 13 residues. V lost 4 bases, J lost 1 base, and 8 bases lay in between. The germline V gene has CDR1 SGHNT and CDR2 YYREEE (reference sequence). As to treatment: randomized to nivolumab then ipilimumab (arm A) or the reverse (arm B). Patients had received no earlier DNA-damaging chemotherapy. Sorted cells were live CD3+CD8+, lacking CD19 and CD56, from PBMCs. Details on this clone: A far more abundant clone sits one base away, making this likely a read error. This CDR3 is also generated by other DNA sequences in the sample.

The material sequenced was CD8+ T cells sorted from blood (inferred from file names), taken from a patient given nivolumab and ipilimumab in sequence. This chain joins TRBV5-4 and TRBJ1-1; D is uncertain. The sequence was obtained from a human patient with melanoma. Some clones in this sample may be carry-over from other donors' samples. The CDR3 bases are TGTGCCAGCAGCCCTAATAGGAACACTGAAGCTTTCTTT. This gives the protein CASSPNRNTEAFF.